The clone carrying this TCR delta chain was seen repeatedly, ten times or more. This entry is derived from a study of γδ T cells in repeated Plasmodium falciparum infection. Bulk repertoires came from Vgamma9/Vdelta2+ or Vdelta2-negative gammadelta T cells flow-sorted from PBMC. TCRdb re-called the multiplex PCR reads with CATT. The sample shows approximately 90,000 delta-chain clones, approximately 0.92% of them seen only once. Trimming cost V 0 bases and J 6 bases; bases outside gene matches: 8. The CDR3 is 17 residues long. CDR1 GEAIGNYY and CDR2 EKD come from the germline V gene. The V call is TRDV2, the J call TRDJ2, with 11 nucleotides matching TRDD3. Sequenced material: gamma-delta T cells from blood. This receptor was identified in a pool of human donors (malaria-infected and uninfected, not separated). DNA for the CDR3: TGTGCCTGTGACACCCTAGCTGGGGGATACCCTCCAGCACAACTCTTCTTT. Translation gives CACDTLAGGYPPAQLFF.